This T cell receptor beta chain was documented in a study of regulatory T cells in long-lasting Graves disease. General study results and limits: The analysis examined peripheral blood only and excluded thyroid tissue.

According to the study, TCR beta libraries were built with iRepertoire HTBI primers and CDR3-region Arm-PCR. Each CDR3 protein is one row after TCRdb ran MiXCR on the multiplex PCR reads. The repertoire has about 460,000 distinct CDR3 sequences, around 15% of them found once; the top ten carry about 15%. This clonotype appeared many times. Its antigen is as yet unknown. The length of the CDR3 is 15 residues. The germline V gene has CDR1 KGHSH and CDR2 LQKENI. With 6 bases removed from V and 1 base from J, the gap between germline ends came to 15 bases. Noted time point: newly diagnosed GD, antithyroid drugs for less than 3 months. RNA from PBMCs was the source of the TCR library. This sample was also put to use in a study of T cells in Graves' hyperthyroidism and ophthalmopathy.

Sequencing used peripheral blood mononuclear cells (PBMCs), obtained at new diagnosis, from a patient treated with antithyroid drugs. This rearrangement joins TRBV18 to TRBJ1-1, with unresolved D. The sequence was obtained from a woman in her 50s with Graves disease. The CDR3 coding sequence is TGTGCCAGCTCCCCCCGGGAGGGAACGAACACTGAAGCTTTCTTT. It specifies CASSPREGTNTEAFF. The full variable domain, completed using reference TRBV18 and TRBJ1-1, is NAGVMQNPRHLVRRRGQEARLRCSPMKGHSHVYWYRQLPEEGLKFMVYLQKENIIDESGMPKERFSAEFPKEGPSILRIQQVVRGDSAAYFCASSPREGTNTEAFFGQGTRLTVV.